One and the same sample provided the 21 T cell receptor beta chains below, sequenced in a study of CD4 T cells in relation to SARS-CoV-2 and coronaviruses. Here immunoSEQ multiplex PCR was the method, and the copy in TCRdb shows in-frame clones only, minus some. The repertoire holds roughly 19,000 clones, 65% to 80% seen once, with 16% in the top ten. Antigens of these TCRs are unknown. The unexposed donors gave CD4+ T cells in about 2011-2018, prior to COVID-19. After around nine days of culture, CD4+ T cells were isolated. Sequenced: CD4+ T cells from PBMCs, cultured in vitro. These receptors were collected from a human donor in good health.

The CDR3 spells CASSITQGSPYEQYF. CDR3 DNA sequence: TGTGCCAGCAGTATCACCCAGGGGTCCCCCTACGAGCAGTACTTC. V usage is TRBV28 and J usage is TRBJ2-7; the D gene is possibly TRBD1 (6 bases). Germline-derived CDR1 and CDR2 are MDHEN and SYDVKM. The CDR3 sequence is 15 residues long. Trimming stripped 5 bases from V and 2 bases from J, with 16 bases between.

This clone was found a few times. This sequence joins TRBV10-3 and TRBJ1-2, with a possible D match to TRBD1 (6 bases). Germline V CDR1 and CDR2: ENHRY, SYGVKD. Deletions cut 7 bases from V and 4 bases from J, with 13 bases between. The CDR3 extends over 13 amino acids. CDR3 coding DNA: TGTGCCATCACTCCCCTACAGGGCTATGGCTACACCTTC. Protein product: CAITPLQGYGYTF.

The chain carries TRBV6-5 and TRBJ1-2; D not certain. Germline lookup yields CDR1 MNHEY and CDR2 SVGAGI. V shed 5 bases and J shed 0 bases, with 13 bases lying between them. The length of the CDR3 is 15 residues. CDR3 nucleotides: TGTGCCAGCAGTAAACAGACGGAAGCTAACTATGGCTACACCTTC. It is translated as CASSKQTEANYGYTF.

This sequence joins TRBV7-9 and TRBJ1-4, with 9 nucleotides matching TRBD1. Germline-derived CDR1 and CDR2 are SEHNR and FQNEAQ (reference sequence). CDR3 size: 16 residues. Trimming took 3 bases from V and 1 from J; bases not matched to a gene: 3. The CDR3 DNA reads TGTGCCAGCAGCTTCAGGGACAGGGTAACTAATGAAAAACTGTTTTTT. As protein: CASSFRDRVTNEKLFF. The whole variable domain, filled in from reference TRBV7-9 and TRBJ1-4, reads DTGVSQNPRHKITKRGQNVTFRCDPISEHNRLYWYRQTLGQGPEFLTYFQNEAQLEKSRLLSDRFSAERPKGSFSTLEIQRTEQGDSAMYLCASSFRDRVTNEKLFFGSGTQLSVL.

This chain uses TRBV5-5 with TRBJ2-6; D is uncertain. Germline V gene sequence: CDR1 SGHKS, CDR2 YYEKEE (reference sequence). The CDR3 is 14 residues long. The V end lost 4 bases, the J end lost 1 base, and 6 bases lay between the germline ends. The chain's CDR3 is CASSVGSGANVLTF. The CDR3 DNA reads as TGTGCCAGCAGCGTCGGGTCTGGGGCCAACGTCCTGACTTTC.

The chain joins TRBV6-6 to TRBJ2-7, with D possibly being TRBD2 (7 bases). The germline V gene has CDR1 MNHNY and CDR2 SVGAGI (reference sequence). Deletions cut 6 bases from V and 6 bases from J, with 21 bases between. The CDR3 loop spans 15 amino acids. Here the CDR3 DNA reads TGTGCCAGCAGAAAAGGGGGGGAGCCAGTATTCGAGCAGTACTTC. This encodes CASRKGGEPVFEQYF.

In this sample, this clone turned up once. This sequence joins TRBV9 and TRBJ1-1; a weak D match, TRBD1 (5 bases). V was shortened by 2 bases and J by 9 bases, with 11 bases between the two germline ends. There are 12 residues in the CDR3. Germline assignment: CDR1 SGDLS and CDR2 YYNGEE. The CDR3 DNA follows: TGTGCCAGCAGCGTGTTTGAGGGGCAAGCTTTCTTT. Protein: CASSVFEGQAFF.

This chain links TRBV27 with TRBJ1-4; no firm D call. The CDR3 is 15 residues long. The germline V gene has CDR1 MNHEY and CDR2 SMNVEV (reference sequence). The V end lost 5 bases, the J end lost 5 bases, and 15 bases lay between the germline ends. Here the CDR3 DNA reads TGTGCCAGCAGTGCCCTGGGCAGTCTCAATGAAAAACTGTTTTTT. The encoded protein is CASSALGSLNEKLFF. The full variable domain, in which reference TRBV27 and TRBJ1-4 provide the parts outside the CDR3, is EAQVTQNPRYLITVTGKKLTVTCSQNMNHEYMSWYRQDPGLGLRQIYYSMNVEVTDKGDVPEGYKVSRKEKRNFPLILESPSPNQTSLYFCASSALGSLNEKLFFGSGTQLSVL.

Here the CDR3 DNA reads TGTGCCAGCAGCCCAGCGGGGGCGACCTACGAGCAGTACTTC. The encoded protein is CASSPAGATYEQYF. This chain connects TRBV2 to TRBJ2-7; 8 positions match TRBD2. Per germline, CDR1 SNHLY and CDR2 FYNNEI. The CDR3 contains 14 residues. The V and J ends lost 6 bases and 2 bases, in that order; junction bases with no gene match: 6.

In this sample, this clone turned up once. V gene TRBV5-1 combines with J gene TRBJ2-7; TRBD2 agrees at 8 bases. This CDR3 spans 14 amino acids. Germline values: CDR1 SGHRS, CDR2 YFSETQ. Trimming cost V 4 bases and J 3 bases; bases outside gene matches: 6. The CDR3 coding sequence is TGCGCCAGCAGCCCCGGGGCGGGGGGCTACGAGCAGTACTTC. Amino acids: CASSPGAGGYEQYF.

The chain combines TRBV30 with TRBJ1-1, with D possibly matching TRBD1 (5 bases). Looked up from germline, CDR1 is GTSNPN and CDR2 is SVGIG (reference sequence). Trimming left V 7 bases short and J 0 bases short, with 15 bases between. CDR3 length equals 14 residues. The CDR3 loop reads CAYIPGRMNTEAFF. The CDR3 region has the DNA TGTGCCTATATACCGGGACGGATGAACACTGAAGCTTTCTTT. The full variable domain, rest sourced from reference TRBV30 and TRBJ1-1, is SQTIHQWPATLVQPVGSPLSLECTVEGTSNPNLYWYRQAAGRGLQLLFYSVGIGQISSEVPQNLSASRPQDRQFILSSKKLLLSDSGFYLCAYIPGRMNTEAFFGQGTRLTVV.

This clone showed up just a few times. V gene TRBV18 combines with J gene TRBJ2-2, with TRBD1 as a possible D gene (5 bases). The CDR3 has 15 residues. Trimming cost V 3 bases and J 0 bases, with 8 bases left between them. Germline V CDR1 and CDR2: KGHSH, LQKENI. The CDR3 sequence: CASSPRTSNTGELFF. The CDR3 DNA is TGTGCCAGCTCACCCCGGACATCGAACACCGGGGAGCTGTTTTTT.

In its sample, this clone was seen once. The rearrangement uses TRBV30 and TRBJ2-3; 9 bases agree with TRBD1. Germline CDR1 GTSNPN, CDR2 SVGIG (reference sequence). CDR3 length: 15 residues. After removal of 3 bases from V and 3 bases from J, the junction contained 7 bases not matched to a gene. CDR3 sequence reads: CAWSVPGTGTDTQYF. In DNA, the CDR3 is TGTGCCTGGAGCGTACCCGGGACAGGGACAGATACGCAGTATTTT.

This sequence joins TRBV24-1 and TRBJ2-5; D not certain. The V gene lost 3 bases and the J gene lost 7 bases, with 14 bases spanning the gap. CDR3 length: 14 amino acids. CDR1 and CDR2 from the germline V gene are KGHDR and SFDVKD. This CDR3 reads CATSDPITPGTQYF. The CDR3 bases are TGTGCCACCAGTGATCCGATCACCCCCGGGACCCAGTACTTC.

This clone has a single count. The J gene is TRBJ1-4, the V gene TRBV30; D is possibly TRBD1 (5 bases). Germline-derived CDR1 and CDR2 are GTSNPN and SVGIG (reference sequence). Trimming pared 2 bases from V and 6 bases from J, leaving 10 bases between. The CDR3 extends over 13 amino acids. This CDR3 reads CAWSKGSDEKLFF. As DNA, the CDR3 is TGTGCCTGGAGTAAGGGGTCGGATGAAAAACTGTTTTTT.

V and J are TRBV2 and TRBJ1-5; weak D call: TRBD1 (5 bases). Trimming shortened V by 4 bases and J by 0 bases, and 10 bases separated the two germline ends. This CDR3 has 15 amino acids. Germline CDR1 SNHLY, CDR2 FYNNEI. CDR3 DNA: TGTGCCAGCAGTGTTGGGGGAATTAGCAATCAGCCCCAGCATTTT. This gives the protein CASSVGGISNQPQHF.

The chain carries TRBV27 and TRBJ2-1, with 10 nucleotides matching TRBD2. The CDR3 has 15 amino acids. J gave up 3 bases and V 6 bases, and 5 bases lay outside the gene matches. Germline CDR1 is MNHEY and CDR2 is SMNVEV (reference sequence). This CDR3 is CASSAGLANYNEQFF. The CDR3 nucleotides read TGTGCCAGCAGCGCGGGACTAGCGAACTACAATGAGCAGTTCTTC.

This sequence joins TRBV5-4 and TRBJ2-5; 9 bases align to TRBD1. Germline trimming cut 0 bases from V and 5 bases from J; bases unmatched to any gene: 2. The germline V gene encodes CDR1 SGHNT and CDR2 YYREEE (reference sequence). CDR3 length: 14 residues. The CDR3 spells CASSLGQGGETQYF. Written as DNA, the CDR3 is TGTGCCAGCAGCTTGGGACAGGGGGGTGAGACCCAGTACTTC.

DNA of the CDR3: TGTGCTAGTGGTTTGGCGCCCCGAGGCAGGACCATAGAGCAGTACTTC. Its translation: CASGLAPRGRTIEQYF. This sequence joins TRBV12-5 and TRBJ2-7; D remains ambiguous. The CDR3 length is 16 residues. V was clipped by 1 base and J by 7 bases, with 20 bases between them. Germline V lookup: CDR1 LGHNT, CDR2 FRNRAP.

V is TRBV29-1 and J is TRBJ1-1, with D possibly being TRBD1 (5 bases). This CDR3 region has 14 residues. CDR1 SQVTM and CDR2 ANQGSEA come from the germline V gene. V lost 1 base and J lost 7, with 16 bases in between. CDR3: CSVEGLGGGGEAFF. For the CDR3, the DNA is TGCAGCGTTGAAGGATTGGGGGGAGGCGGTGAAGCTTTCTTT.

The V and J genes are TRBV28 and TRBJ2-7; D remains ambiguous. Trimming left V 3 bases short and J 9 bases short, with 15 bases between. From germline, CDR1 is MDHEN and CDR2 SYDVKM. There are 13 residues in the CDR3. This chain's CDR3 is CASSFAVAGRQYF. In nucleotides, the CDR3 is TGTGCCAGCAGTTTCGCAGTGGCTGGGCGGCAGTACTTC.